The next 19 T cell receptor beta chains were all read from a single sample in a study of blood T cell repertoires in COVID-19. Libraries were prepared by immunoSEQ multiplex PCR; TCRdb keeps only in-frame clonotypes and omits some of them. The data show approximately 500,000 clones, roughly 85% seen once. What was sequenced was peripheral blood. The receptors derive from a human donor in a cohort sampled during active COVID-19.

This clone has a count of ten or more. The genes are TRBV6-6 and TRBJ2-6; D may be TRBD1 (6 bases). Germline V gene data show CDR1 as MNHNY and CDR2 as SVGAGI (reference sequence). The CDR3 length is 17 residues. With 5 bases removed from V and 4 bases from J, the gap between germline ends came to 18 bases. CDR3 loop: CASSPFYRVSGANVLTF. DNA for the CDR3: TGTGCCAGCAGTCCTTTTTACAGGGTCTCCGGGGCCAACGTCCTGACTTTC.

J is TRBJ2-2 and V is TRBV9; maybe TRBD1 (6 bases). Germline V gene sequence: CDR1 SGDLS, CDR2 YYNGEE. The CDR3 is made up of 17 amino acids. V lost 4 bases and J 0 bases, leaving 16 bases between the germline ends. In nucleotides, the CDR3 is TGTGCCAGCAGCCCCCGACCGGGACACTCGAACACCGGGGAGCTGTTTTTT. Protein: CASSPRPGHSNTGELFF.

CDR3 residues: CASSYQTGDEAFF. CDR3 bases: TGTGCCAGCAGTTACCAGACAGGAGATGAAGCTTTCTTT. This chain links TRBV6-2 or TRBV6-3 with TRBJ1-1, with a tentative D call TRBD1 (6 bases). The CDR3 extends over 13 amino acids. The V gene lost 2 bases and the J gene lost 7 bases, with 11 bases spanning the gap. In germline, CDR1 is MNHEY, CDR2 SVGEGT.

The sample holds a few counts of this clone. The same CDR3 is also encoded by other DNA sequences in this sample. V gene TRBV12-3 or TRBV12-4 combines with J gene TRBJ1-4; TRBD1 agrees at 9 bases. V shed 6 bases and J 7 bases; nucleotides not matched to a gene: 3. The CDR3 runs to 13 residues. The CDR3 coding sequence is TGTGCCAGCAGCCCGGGACAGGGTGAAAAACTGTTTTTT. It translates to CASSPGQGEKLFF.

In this sample, this clone turned up once. The rearrangement uses TRBV7-8 and TRBJ2-5; 13 bases fit TRBD2. Germline CDR1 and CDR2: SGHVS and FQNEAQ. The CDR3 is made up of 15 amino acids. Trimming at V came to 5 bases and at J to 5 bases, leaving 5 bases not matched to a gene. CDR3 coding DNA: TGTGCCAGCAGCCGGACTAGCGGGAGCAGGGAGACCCAGTACTTC. It encodes CASSRTSGSRETQYF.

This CDR3 is CASSRGQTLNSYGYTF. The CDR3 DNA reads as TGTGCCAGCAGTAGGGGACAGACCCTTAACTCTTATGGCTACACCTTC. The rearrangement links TRBV6-2 or TRBV6-3 to TRBJ1-2, with TRBD1 matching 7 bases. CDR3 length equals 16 residues. V lost 5 bases, J lost 5 bases, and 14 bases stayed unmatched. CDR1 is MNHEY, CDR2 SVGEGT, per germline.

The chain carries TRBV18 and TRBJ1-1, with TRBD1 matching 8 bases. CDR1 is KGHSH and CDR2 is LQKENI in the germline V gene. This CDR3 comprises 14 residues. V gave up 2 bases and J gave up 6 bases; unmatched junction bases: 5. This chain's CDR3 is CASSPDRGEAEAFF. CDR3 bases: TGTGCCAGCTCACCAGACAGGGGTGAAGCTGAAGCTTTCTTT.

The chain joins TRBV10-2 to TRBJ1-3; unclear D gene. This CDR3 is 17 amino acids long. Looked up from germline, CDR1 is WSHSY and CDR2 is SAAADI. V was clipped by 4 bases and J by 1 base, with 17 bases between them. The CDR3 here is CASSAGRLGLSGNTIYF. The CDR3 nucleotides are TGCGCCAGCAGTGCCGGCAGGCTGGGTCTTTCTGGAAACACCATATATTTT.

This chain links TRBV24-1 with TRBJ2-1; 8 nucleotides line up with TRBD1. The CDR3 is 15 residues long. In germline, CDR1 is KGHDR, CDR2 SFDVKD. V was pared by 1 base and J by 5 bases, with 3 bases of the junction left unmatched. Here the CDR3 reads CATSDFQTGDNEQFF. The DNA for the CDR3 is TGTGCCACCAGTGATTTCCAGACAGGGGACAATGAGCAGTTCTTC.

This chain uses TRBV18 with TRBJ1-6; D unresolved. The CDR3 length is 13 residues. Germline CDR1 is KGHSH and CDR2 is LQKENI. Trimming pared 5 bases from V and 13 bases from J, leaving 15 bases between. The CDR3 bases are TGTGCCAGCTCATATCAAGAGGGAGAGCCCCTCCACTTT. This sequence encodes CASSYQEGEPLHF.

The chain has TRBV6-2 or TRBV6-3 and TRBJ2-4; 10 bases fit TRBD2. The CDR3 has 16 residues. Germline CDR1 reads MNHEY; CDR2 reads SVGEGT. V lost 5 bases, J lost 7 bases, and 11 bases stayed unmatched. The DNA for the CDR3 is TGTGCCAGCAGTCTAGCGGGAGACGGTGGAGGGAACATTCAGTACTTC. Protein product: CASSLAGDGGGNIQYF.

The CDR3 DNA follows: TGTGCCAGCAGGGAAGGCGGGAAGGAGACCCAGTACTTC. Its protein is CASREGGKETQYF. The chain recombines TRBV12-3 or TRBV12-4 with TRBJ2-5, with D possibly matching TRBD2 (6 bases). The CDR3 sequence is 13 residues long. V was trimmed by 6 bases and J by 5 bases, leaving 13 bases between them.

V and J are TRBV7-8 and TRBJ2-6; 8 positions agree with TRBD1. Trimming removed 2 bases from V and 2 bases from J; junction bases left unmatched: 5. Germline V lookup: CDR1 SGHVS, CDR2 FQNEAQ. This CDR3 is built from 17 residues. Here the CDR3 reads CASSLLQGAPGANVLTF. DNA for the CDR3: TGTGCCAGCAGCTTATTGCAGGGGGCGCCTGGGGCCAACGTCCTGACTTTC.

V gene TRBV28 combines with J gene TRBJ1-5; the match to TRBD1 covers 9 bases. Trimming at V came to 10 bases and at J to 6 bases, leaving 19 bases not matched to a gene. Germline V gives CDR1 MDHEN, CDR2 SYDVKM. This CDR3 is built from 17 residues. The CDR3 DNA follows: TGTGCCACCCGCATACTTCCGGGACAGGGTCAAGTTCAGCCCCAGCATTTT. Translation: CATRILPGQGQVQPQHF. The complete variable domain, with remaining parts taken from reference TRBV28 and TRBJ1-5, reads DVKVTQSSRYLVKRTGEKVFLECVQDMDHENMFWYRQDPGLGLRLIYFSYDVKMKEKGDIPEGYSVSREKKERFSLILESASTNQTSMYLCATRILPGQGQVQPQHFGDGTRLSIL.

The V gene is TRBV4-3, the J gene TRBJ2-6; D may be TRBD2 (5 bases). Trimming removed 0 bases from V and 0 bases from J, with 9 bases in between. Germline CDR1 is LGHNA and CDR2 is YSLEER. The CDR3 totals 17 residues. In DNA form, the CDR3 reads TGCGCCAGCAGCCAAGATCTCGGGGTCTCTGGGGCCAACGTCCTGACTTTC. It encodes CASSQDLGVSGANVLTF.

The rearrangement links TRBV18 to TRBJ2-5; 7 positions match TRBD2. The CDR3 length is 14 residues. Germline trimming cut 2 bases from V and 3 bases from J; bases unmatched to any gene: 3. CDR1 and CDR2 (germline): KGHSH, LQKENI. The CDR3 coding sequence is TGTGCCAGCTCACCATTGCTAGCGGAAGAGACCCAGTACTTC. This translates into CASSPLLAEETQYF.

The chain joins TRBV11-2 to TRBJ2-5; TRBD2 aligns across 8 bases. This CDR3 has 16 residues. Germline-derived CDR1 and CDR2 are SGHAT and FQNNGV. After removal of 0 bases from V and 4 bases from J, the junction contained 7 bases not matched to a gene. The CDR3 region has the DNA TGTGCCAGCAGCTTAGATCTGAGGGCGGGAGGAGAGACCCAGTACTTC. Protein: CASSLDLRAGGETQYF.

This rearrangement joins TRBV2 to TRBJ2-7, with 11 positions matching TRBD1. This CDR3 is 14 amino acids long. Germline V gene data show CDR1 as SNHLY and CDR2 as FYNNEI. V lost 7 bases, J lost 4 bases, and 6 bases stayed unmatched. CDR3 in DNA: TGTGCCAGCATAATTGGACAGGGGGCTTACGAGCAGTACTTC. Encoded protein: CASIIGQGAYEQYF.

This clone has more than one count but fewer than ten. The V call is TRBV5-4, the J call TRBJ1-1, with D maybe TRBD1 (6 bases). V was trimmed by 3 bases and J by 10 bases, leaving 16 bases between them. The CDR3 has 13 residues. Germline V gives CDR1 SGHNT, CDR2 YYREEE (reference sequence). CDR3: CASSSPGGQGAFF. CDR3 DNA sequence: TGTGCCAGCAGCTCCCCCGGGGGGCAAGGAGCTTTCTTT.